Shown below are 22 T cell receptor beta chains from a single sample sequenced in a study of CD8+ T cells in alopecia areata. Sample treatment: oral pan-JAK inhibitor, 5-10 mg twice daily. RNA was extracted and reverse transcribed into cDNA as the sequencing template. Here immunoSEQ multiplex PCR was the method, and the copy in TCRdb shows in-frame clones only, minus some. The table includes about 200,000 clones, over 45% detected once. The material sequenced was CD4+ T cells sorted from blood, taken at week 24, from a patient treated with tofacitinib. The receptors shown here come from a human donor with alopecia areata.

Of note for this clone: This CDR3 is also generated by other DNA sequences in the sample. V gene TRBV2 combines with J gene TRBJ2-1; D unresolved. This CDR3 has 11 amino acids. Trimming removed 4 bases at V and 4 bases at J, with 2 bases between. CDR1 and CDR2 from the germline V gene are SNHLY and FYNNEI. CDR3: CASSGYNEQFF. The CDR3 bases are TGTGCCAGCAGTGGATACAATGAGCAGTTCTTC.

The rearrangement uses TRBV25-1 and TRBJ2-7, with TRBD2 identical over 9 bases. The CDR3 extends over 15 amino acids. Trimming removed 3 bases from V and 0 bases from J; junction bases left unmatched: 3. Germline CDR1 reads MGHDK; CDR2 reads SYGVNS. CDR3 nucleotide sequence: TGTGCCAGCAGTGATTCTAGCGGGACCTCCTACGAGCAGTACTTC. It specifies CASSDSSGTSYEQYF.

The chain joins TRBV30 to TRBJ2-7; 14 bases line up with TRBD2. Trimming took 4 bases from V and 6 from J; bases not matched to a gene: 8. CDR1 is GTSNPN, CDR2 SVGIG, per germline (reference sequence). The CDR3 has 15 amino acids. Here the CDR3 reads CAWTGTSGSMVEQYF. CDR3 bases: TGTGCCTGGACCGGGACTAGCGGGAGCATGGTCGAGCAGTACTTC.

This chain connects TRBV28 to TRBJ2-2, with D perhaps matching TRBD1 (5 bases). Germline CDR1 and CDR2: MDHEN and SYDVKM. This CDR3 has 15 amino acids. Between the trimmed V and J ends, which lost 2 bases and 0 bases, there was a span of 7 bases. The CDR3 reads CASSLQGANTGELFF. CDR3 DNA: TGTGCCAGCAGTTTACAGGGCGCGAACACCGGGGAGCTGTTTTTT. The whole variable domain, remainder taken from reference TRBV28 and TRBJ2-2, is DVKVTQSSRYLVKRTGEKVFLECVQDMDHENMFWYRQDPGLGLRLIYFSYDVKMKEKGDIPEGYSVSREKKERFSLILESASTNQTSMYLCASSLQGANTGELFFGEGSRLTVL.

This clone was observed a handful of times. The V gene is TRBV27, the J gene TRBJ2-3, with D possibly TRBD1 on 5 matching bases. V was shortened by 8 bases and J by 0 bases, with 12 bases between the two germline ends. This CDR3 has 14 residues. Germline loops: CDR1 MNHEY, CDR2 SMNVEV (reference sequence). CDR3 region: CASGAGKSTDTQYF. CDR3 bases: TGTGCCAGCGGGGCAGGGAAAAGCACAGATACGCAGTATTTT.

V and J are TRBV7-9 and TRBJ2-7, with D hard to call. Germline CDR1 SEHNR, CDR2 FQNEAQ (reference sequence). Trimming removed 5 bases from V and 3 bases from J, with 5 bases in between. The CDR3 covers 11 residues. The CDR3 is CASSHSYEQYF. The CDR3, as DNA: TGTGCCAGCAGCCACAGCTACGAGCAGTACTTC.

The V call is TRBV6-5, the J call TRBJ2-7, with D maybe TRBD1 (6 bases). The CDR3 is 13 amino acids. From germline, CDR1 is MNHEY and CDR2 SVGAGI. V lost 7 bases and J lost 1, with 11 bases in between. CDR3 DNA: TGTGCCAGCATTCCCAGGGGTTCCTACGAGCAGTACTTC. It yields the protein CASIPRGSYEQYF.

The chain carries TRBV9 and TRBJ2-3; a weak D match, TRBD1 (5 bases). Germline V gene lookup returns CDR1 SGDLS and CDR2 YYNGEE. The CDR3 is 17 amino acids. The V end lost 4 bases, the J end lost 4 bases, and 22 bases lay between the germline ends. CDR3 DNA: TGTGCCAGCAGCACCGTGACAGACTGGACGGGTGCAGATACGCAGTATTTT. Amino acids: CASSTVTDWTGADTQYF.

This chain joins TRBV27 and TRBJ1-5; a possible D gene is TRBD1 (5 bases). Germline V CDR1 and CDR2: MNHEY, SMNVEV (reference sequence). This CDR3 is built from 14 residues. V lost 5 bases, J lost 5 bases, and 13 bases lay in between. The CDR3 bases are TGTGCCAGCAGTCCCAAAGACAGTTATCAGCCCCAGCATTTT. Amino acid sequence: CASSPKDSYQPQHF.

The chain is built from TRBV10-3 and TRBJ2-1, with 9 bases aligning to TRBD1. The CDR3 length is 15 residues. V dropped 7 bases and J dropped 7; count of bases not matched to a gene: 11. Germline V gene lookup returns CDR1 ENHRY and CDR2 SYGVKD. CDR3 coding DNA: TGTGCCATCAATCCGGGTGACAGGGGGGCGAATGAGCAGTTCTTC. This sequence encodes CAINPGDRGANEQFF.

The chain employs TRBV4-1 and TRBJ2-3; D uncertain. Germline V gene sequence: CDR1 MGHRA, CDR2 YSYEKL. The CDR3 covers 15 residues. The V and J ends lost 1 base and 6 bases respectively, with 14 bases between them. The CDR3 protein is CASSQARYQADTQYF. Written as DNA, the CDR3 is TGCGCCAGCAGCCAAGCTCGGTACCAGGCGGATACGCAGTATTTT.

The chain is built from TRBV7-9 and TRBJ2-3; TRBD2 aligns across 11 bases. V trimming: 5 bases; J trimming: 2 bases; junction bases outside the gene matches: 12. The CDR3 runs to 18 residues. Germline V gives CDR1 SEHNR, CDR2 FQNEAQ (reference sequence). DNA of the CDR3: TGTGCCAGCAGCAAGCCGGGACGGGGACTAGCGGACACAGATACGCAGTATTTT. Protein sequence: CASSKPGRGLADTDTQYF.

This clone was detected a few times. The V call is TRBV29-1, the J call TRBJ2-3, with unresolved D. V dropped 2 bases and J dropped 4 bases, with 13 bases sitting between them. This CDR3 has 14 amino acids. Germline V lookup: CDR1 SQVTM, CDR2 ANQGSEA. For the CDR3, the DNA is TGCAGCGTTGAAACCCCCCAGACCCCAGATACGCAGTATTTT. Translated: CSVETPQTPDTQYF.

This clone was counted a few times. This sequence joins TRBV11-1 and TRBJ2-7; TRBD1 matches 12 bases. With 5 bases clipped from V and 2 bases from J, the junction kept 4 bases outside the gene matches. The CDR3 runs to 15 residues. Looked up from germline, CDR1 is SGHAT and CDR2 is FQDESV (reference sequence). The CDR3 DNA reads as TGTGCCAGCAGCACCGGGACAGGGGGCACCTACGAGCAGTACTTC. Its translation is CASSTGTGGTYEQYF.

This clone has just a few counts. The V and J genes are TRBV27 and TRBJ2-2; TRBD2 agrees at 8 bases. Trimming removed 6 bases from V and 5 bases from J; junction bases left unmatched: 11. The CDR3 contains 16 residues. Looked up from germline, CDR1 is MNHEY and CDR2 is SMNVEV (reference sequence). The chain's CDR3 is CASRGAGLVGTGELFF. The DNA of the CDR3 is TGTGCCAGCAGAGGCGCGGGACTAGTTGGAACCGGGGAGCTGTTTTTT.

This clone was recorded once. CDR3 in DNA: TGTGCCAGCAGGGATGGGGGCAATCAGCCCCAGCATTTT. Residues: CASRDGGNQPQHF. The chain couples TRBV6-5 to TRBJ1-5; D not resolved. V was shortened by 6 bases and J by 2 bases, with 8 bases between the two germline ends. This CDR3 contains 13 residues. The V gene's germline CDR1 is MNHEY and CDR2 SVGAGI.

The chain recombines TRBV15 with TRBJ1-4; possibly TRBD1 for D (5 bases). The CDR3 is 15 amino acids. Germline V gives CDR1 LNHNV, CDR2 YYDKDF (reference sequence). Trimming shortened V by 0 bases and J by 5 bases, and 10 bases separated the two germline ends. The CDR3 region has the DNA TGTGCCACCAGCAGAGATCAGGGTGTCAATGAAAAACTGTTTTTT. This encodes CATSRDQGVNEKLFF.

This clone was counted between two and nine times. This chain joins TRBV29-1 and TRBJ1-2; the D is unclear. Trimming took off 2 bases at V and 5 bases at J, with 9 bases between the two ends. Looked up from germline, CDR1 is SQVTM and CDR2 is ANQGSEA. The CDR3 runs to 12 residues. This chain's CDR3 is CSVESGSYGYTF. The CDR3 DNA reads TGCAGCGTTGAATCAGGCAGTTATGGCTACACCTTC.

CDR3 amino acids: CAGSSNYGYTF. The CDR3 bases are TGTGCTGGAAGCTCTAACTATGGCTACACCTTC. The chain links TRBV2 to TRBJ1-2, with D hard to call. The germline V gene has CDR1 SNHLY and CDR2 FYNNEI. The CDR3 loop spans 11 amino acids.

V usage is TRBV29-1 and J usage is TRBJ2-5; 12 positions match TRBD1. With V trimmed by 7 bases and J by 4 bases, 7 bases remained unmatched. The CDR3 covers 14 residues. Germline loops: CDR1 SQVTM, CDR2 ANQGSEA. The CDR3 nucleotides are TGCAGCGGGCGGAGGGACAGGGGGCCAGAGACCCAGTACTTC. This encodes CSGRRDRGPETQYF.

The rearrangement uses TRBV10-3 and TRBJ2-3; D remains unclear. This CDR3 comprises 16 residues. Germline-derived CDR1 and CDR2 are ENHRY and SYGVKD. Trimming removed 0 bases at V and 0 bases at J, with 10 bases between. The CDR3 protein is CAISESQYSSTDTQYF. The DNA for the CDR3 is TGTGCCATCAGTGAGTCGCAGTATTCTAGCACAGATACGCAGTATTTT.

This clone was detected once. The chain has TRBV5-1 and TRBJ2-1; 10 nucleotides line up with TRBD1. CDR3 length: 15 amino acids. CDR1 SGHRS and CDR2 YFSETQ come from the germline V gene. J was trimmed by 4 bases and V by 4 bases; bases with no gene match: 5. The CDR3 loop reads CASSPRTGGYNEQFF. CDR3 nucleotide sequence: TGCGCCAGCAGCCCGCGGACAGGGGGATACAATGAGCAGTTCTTC. Full variable domain (remainder filled in from reference TRBV5-1 and TRBJ2-1): KAGVTQTPRYLIKTRGQQVTLSCSPISGHRSVSWYQQTPGQGLQFLFEYFSETQRNKGNFPGRFSGRQFSNSRSEMNVSTLELGDSALYLCASSPRTGGYNEQFFGPGTRLTVL.